This note documents a single T cell receptor (beta chain) sequence. The data are from a study of technical replicates of blood from several donors. Repertoires were generated with immunoSEQ multiplex PCR, while TCRdb's copy carries only in-frame clones and drops some. The table has approximately 78,000 clones, over 95% seen once. There are 17 residues in the CDR3. The V end was cut by 3 bases, the J end by 4 bases, with 23 bases between. The germline CDR1 and CDR2 sequences are SGHDT and YYEEEE. Sequencing was performed on T cells isolated from PBMCs. This chain links TRBV5-6 with TRBJ2-7, with a tentative D call TRBD1 (7 bases). The clonotype originates from a human donor in good health. CDR3 in amino acids: CASSYVGSWEDRYEQYF. The CDR3 DNA reads TGTGCCAGCAGCTACGTCGGCAGTTGGGAGGACAGGTACGAGCAGTACTTC.